One T cell receptor (beta chain) is described in this entry. Its antigen is currently unknown. From the RT-PCR reads, TCRdb called clonotypes with MiXCR, one entry per CDR3 protein. Of over 150,000 distinct CDR3 sequences in the sample, 11% were seen once. The data belong to a study of response to subunit inactivated influenza vaccine. Study results and limitations: The authors proposed limited new T cell recruitment per seasonal influenza vaccination.

Germline V gene sequence: CDR1 MDHEN, CDR2 SYDVKM. Losses at the gene ends were 3 bases for V and 5 bases for J; bases not matched to a gene: 11. This CDR3 has 16 amino acids. The sequencing here drew on non-naive T cells sorted from PBMCs, taken about 6 weeks after vaccination. The source of this sequence is a man aged 50 to 60 who received an inactivated influenza vaccine. The V gene is TRBV28, the J gene TRBJ2-3; 7 bases align to TRBD1. As DNA, the CDR3 is TGTGCCAGCAGTTTGAGGGAACAGGGGTTAGGAGATACGCAGTATTTT. Protein product: CASSLREQGLGDTQYF.